This TCR beta chain was identified during a study of T-cell memory formation after mild COVID-19. TCRdb recomputed calls from the 5' RACE reads with MiXCR, one row per CDR3 protein. The sample holds roughly 310,000 distinct CDR3 sequences, about 16% seen once. CDR1 is MNHEY and CDR2 is SVGAGI in the germline V gene. This CDR3 spans 14 amino acids. V lost 7 bases, J lost 5 bases, and 17 bases lay in between. The TCR comes from a man younger than 35 who had mild COVID-19 (a few samples of this study predate the infection). Cell type and time point are not known. The material sequenced was PBMCs or a T cell subset sorted from them (not recorded which). The rearrangement uses TRBV6-5 and TRBJ1-1, with a possible D match to TRBD1 (6 bases). CDR3 protein: CASIRDQGGTEAFF. DNA of the CDR3: TGTGCCAGCATTAGAGACCAAGGGGGTACTGAAGCTTTCTTT.